This TCR beta chain was profiled in a study of blood T cells in healthy people across ages. The authors extracted at least 6 micrograms of total RNA per sample. With a J-beta primer mix and a sample-barcoded 5' primer, a second PCR ran about 7 to 12 cycles. TCRdb called the 5' RACE reads again in MiXCR, with one record for every CDR3 protein. The sample has 1,300,000 or so distinct CDR3 sequences, approximately 59% seen once. CDR3 length: 16 residues. The germline V gene has CDR1 MDHEN and CDR2 SYDVKM. J gave up 3 bases and V 3 bases, and 8 bases lay outside the gene matches. The sequencing sample was made of blood. This receptor was obtained from a young man in good health. The rearrangement uses TRBV28 and TRBJ2-3, with 8 positions matching TRBD1. In DNA, the CDR3 is TGTGCCAGCAGTTTCCCTTCTCAGGGGGCTACAGATACGCAGTATTTT. Protein: CASSFPSQGATDTQYF.